The sequence of this TCR beta chain was determined in a study of response to subunit inactivated influenza vaccine. Trimming cost V 4 bases and J 3 bases, with 19 bases left between them. The length of the CDR3 is 16 residues. The V gene's germline CDR1 is SGHDT and CDR2 YYEEEE. TCRdb ran MiXCR on the RT-PCR reads and lists one entry per CDR3 protein. Counted here are approximately 200,000 distinct CDR3 sequences, around an eighth occurring once; the ten biggest clones make up under 30%. With regard to this clonotype: Its target is unknown.

Study-wide points: It was suggested by the authors that few new T cells are recruited by each seasonal influenza vaccination.

The receptor's source is a man in his fifties or sixties who received an inactivated influenza vaccine. The chain couples TRBV5-6 to TRBJ1-2; TRBD1 might be the D (6 bases). Sample: CD8+ T cells sorted from PBMCs, taken roughly 5 days after vaccination. The CDR3 region is CASSPLTDRSDYGYTF. CDR3 sequence (DNA): TGTGCCAGCAGCCCACTAACCGACAGGTCCGACTATGGCTACACCTTC. Drawing the rest from reference TRBV5-6 and TRBJ1-2, the complete variable domain is DAGVTQSPTHLIKTRGQQVTLRCSPKSGHDTVSWYQQALGQGPQFIFQYYEEEERQRGNFPDRFSGHQFPNYSSELNVNALLLGDSALYLCASSPLTDRSDYGYTFGSGTRLTVV.